The clone carrying this T cell receptor beta chain has a count of ten or more. Trimming shortened V by 3 bases and J by 3 bases, and 15 bases separated the two germline ends. The V gene's germline CDR1 is LNHDA and CDR2 SQIVND (reference sequence). This CDR3 spans 15 amino acids. TCRdb reprocessed the 5' RACE reads via MiXCR and lists one record per CDR3 protein. Among around 15,000 distinct CDR3 sequences listed, more than 4% were seen once. This sample was taken from a study of T cells after yellow fever vaccination. The chain links TRBV19 to TRBJ2-7; D is possibly TRBD2 (6 bases). The specimen was PBMCs, either bulk or a sorted T-cell subset (CD4+, CD8+, memory, or dextramer-sorted; not recorded which), collected 15 days after the yellow fever booster vaccination. The clonotype was recovered from a man aged 30 to 39 who received the YFV17D yellow fever vaccine. CDR3 nucleotide sequence: TGTGCCAGTAGTATTGGGGTGGGAGGCCGCTACGAGCAGTACTTC. This gives the protein CASSIGVGGRYEQYF.